The 20 T cell receptor beta chains below come from one sample, sequenced in a study of blood T cell repertoires in COVID-19. The repertoire was sequenced with immunoSEQ multiplex PCR; TCRdb's copy has only in-frame clones and lacks some. Altogether around 310,000 clones are present, roughly nine tenths being singletons, with the ten largest covering roughly a tenth. The sequenced material came from PBMCs or T cells enriched from blood (not recorded which). All receptors derive from a woman in her 30s who had recovered from COVID-19.

This clone appeared once. This chain connects TRBV20-1 to TRBJ2-4; D is undetermined. The V and J ends lost 3 bases and 3 bases respectively, with 9 bases between them. Germline V gene data show CDR1 as DFQATT and CDR2 as SNEGSKA (reference sequence). The CDR3 is made up of 13 amino acids. In DNA form, the CDR3 reads TGCAGTGCTAGTGGCGGATTCAAAAACATTCAGTACTTC. Protein: CSASGGFKNIQYF.

V usage is TRBV10-3 and J usage is TRBJ2-5; TRBD2 is a possible D gene (6 bases). In germline, CDR1 is ENHRY, CDR2 SYGVKD. The CDR3 spans 17 residues. V lost 0 bases and J lost 7, with 21 bases in between. CDR3 DNA: TGTGCCATCAGTGAGTCGAGAGGACTACCATTAAGTCGGACCCAGTACTTC. It codes for CAISESRGLPLSRTQYF.

The chain has TRBV11-2 and TRBJ2-7; D might be TRBD1 (6 bases). Trimming removed 3 bases at V and 3 bases at J, with 9 bases between. The CDR3 loop spans 13 amino acids. Per germline, CDR1 SGHAT and CDR2 FQNNGV. The CDR3 loop reads CASSFGQNYEQYF. CDR3 DNA sequence: TGTGCCAGCAGCTTCGGACAGAACTACGAGCAGTACTTC.

This chain uses TRBV3-1 (or the pseudogene TRBV3-2) with TRBJ2-4; D might be TRBD2 (6 bases). Germline-derived CDR1 and CDR2 are LGHDT and YNNKEL (reference sequence). V was shortened by 0 bases and J by 3 bases, with 18 bases between the two germline ends. The CDR3 spans 18 residues. CDR3 residues: CASSQDWRGDRGKNIQYF. The DNA of the CDR3 is TGTGCCAGCAGCCAAGATTGGAGGGGCGATCGCGGCAAAAACATTCAGTACTTC.

The chain employs TRBV7-8 and TRBJ2-3; D perhaps matches TRBD2 (6 bases). Deletions cut 10 bases from V and 4 bases from J, with 21 bases between. The CDR3 spans 15 residues. CDR1 and CDR2 from the germline V gene are SGHVS and FQNEAQ. The CDR3 region is CATLAPAGPPDTQYF. The CDR3 DNA reads TGTGCCACCCTAGCCCCAGCGGGTCCACCAGATACGCAGTATTTT.

The CDR3 DNA is TGTGCCAGCAGCCGGTCCGGGGGGAGCAATCAGCCCCAGCATTTT. Translating it yields CASSRSGGSNQPQHF. V usage is TRBV25-1 and J usage is TRBJ1-5, with D perhaps matching TRBD1 (5 bases). Germline V gene data show CDR1 as MGHDK and CDR2 as SYGVNS. Trimming stripped 6 bases from V and 1 base from J, with 13 bases between. The CDR3 covers 15 residues.

V is TRBV9 and J is TRBJ2-5; D not resolved. Germline V gives CDR1 SGDLS, CDR2 YYNGEE. Trimming removed 0 bases at V and 4 bases at J, with 13 bases between. This CDR3 is 15 amino acids long. Here the CDR3 DNA reads TGTGCCAGCAGCGTAGCTGCAGTGGTGGCAGAGACCCAGTACTTC. This translates into CASSVAAVVAETQYF.

V gene TRBV4-1 combines with J gene TRBJ1-5; 7 nucleotides align to TRBD1. Germline CDR1 MGHRA, CDR2 YSYEKL. V shed 0 bases and J 7 bases; nucleotides not matched to a gene: 6. The CDR3 loop spans 15 amino acids. CDR3 nucleotides: TGCGCCAGCAGCCAAGACGAACAGGGGCCGCAGCCCCAGCATTTT. This codes for CASSQDEQGPQPQHF.

On this clone: Other DNA variants within this sample encode the same CDR3. The rearrangement joins TRBV18 to TRBJ2-2; a weak D match, TRBD1 (6 bases). The V gene's germline CDR1 is KGHSH and CDR2 LQKENI. Trimming removed 1 base at V and 1 base at J, with 10 bases between. The CDR3 sequence is 16 residues long. The CDR3 region has the DNA TGTGCCAGCTCACCACTCAGGGGCCAGAACACCGGGGAGCTGTTTTTT. It translates to CASSPLRGQNTGELFF.

In this sample, this clone turned up once. The J gene is TRBJ2-7, the V gene TRBV6-6; TRBD2 agrees at 8 bases. Germline trimming cut 4 bases from V and 2 bases from J; bases unmatched to any gene: 4. This CDR3 region has 14 residues. Germline CDR1 reads MNHNY; CDR2 reads SVGAGI (reference sequence). CDR3 bases: TGTGCCAGCAGTTTTAGCGGGACCGCCTACGAGCAGTACTTC. Translating it yields CASSFSGTAYEQYF.

In the case of this clone: Relative to the germline gene, one junction end is altered; a read error may explain this. The chain's CDR3 is CASSLAGTGGWDFF. The CDR3 DNA follows: TGTGCCAGCAGCTTAGCCGGGACAGGGGGATGGGACTTCTTC. The V call is TRBV7-2, the J call TRBJ1-2, with 11 bases lining up with TRBD1. The CDR3 consists of 14 residues. Germline CDR1 is SGHTA and CDR2 is FQGNSA.

The gene calls are TRBV19 and TRBJ1-5; D might be TRBD1 (6 bases). The CDR3 covers 15 residues. Trimming took off 7 bases at V and 2 bases at J, with 15 bases between the two ends. CDR1 and CDR2 (germline): LNHDA, SQIVND (reference sequence). CDR3 in amino acids: CASTETGYGNQPQHF. The CDR3 nucleotides read TGTGCCAGTACCGAAACAGGGTATGGCAATCAGCCCCAGCATTTT.

The genes are TRBV11-1 and TRBJ2-7; 12 positions match TRBD2. This CDR3 is 15 amino acids long. Per germline, CDR1 SGHAT and CDR2 FQDESV (reference sequence). V lost 6 bases to trimming and J lost 6 bases; unmatched junction nucleotides: 9. CDR3 region: CASRKTTSGSVEQYF. The CDR3 nucleotides are TGTGCCAGCAGGAAGACGACTAGCGGGAGTGTCGAGCAGTACTTC.

This clone was observed a few times. V is TRBV4-1 and J is TRBJ2-3, with 7 bases lining up with TRBD2. Germline values: CDR1 MGHRA, CDR2 YSYEKL. The CDR3 length is 17 residues. V shed 8 bases, J shed 4 bases, and the junction held 18 bases outside the gene matches. CDR3 protein: CASQSLFLREGPDTQYF. CDR3 coding DNA: TGCGCCAGCCAGTCGCTCTTTCTGAGGGAGGGTCCAGATACGCAGTATTTT.

The chain combines TRBV7-2 with TRBJ1-5; D is undetermined. This CDR3 has 15 amino acids. CDR1 SGHTA and CDR2 FQGNSA come from the germline V gene. V lost 5 bases and J lost 4, with 15 bases in between. The CDR3 protein is CASSPGRVRNQPQHF. Written as DNA, the CDR3 is TGTGCCAGCAGCCCCGGGAGGGTTCGGAATCAGCCCCAGCATTTT.

The chain couples TRBV19 to TRBJ2-1; D ambiguous. CDR1 is LNHDA, CDR2 SQIVND, per germline (reference sequence). The CDR3 covers 13 residues. Trimming cost V 5 bases and J 0 bases, with 5 bases left between them. This CDR3 is CASSVISYNEQFF. In DNA form, the CDR3 reads TGTGCCAGTAGTGTTATCTCCTACAATGAGCAGTTCTTC.

The chain carries TRBV6-5 and TRBJ2-1, with D maybe TRBD2 (6 bases). V lost 0 bases and J lost 4, with 13 bases in between. Germline CDR1 is MNHEY and CDR2 is SVGAGI. The CDR3 runs to 16 residues. The CDR3 nucleotides are TGTGCCAGCAGTTACTCGACCGGGAGTTTTTACAATGAGCAGTTCTTC. Translated: CASSYSTGSFYNEQFF.

The chain carries TRBV14 and TRBJ2-1; maybe TRBD2 (6 bases). V was cut by 5 bases and J by 0 bases, with 11 bases left in between. CDR3 length: 15 amino acids. Germline V gene lookup returns CDR1 SGHDN and CDR2 FVKESK. The CDR3 sequence is CASSRGSGSYNEQFF. CDR3 nucleotides: TGTGCCAGCAGCAGGGGTAGCGGCTCCTACAATGAGCAGTTCTTC.

The chain joins TRBV14 to TRBJ1-1, with D possibly matching TRBD1 (5 bases). Germline CDR1 and CDR2: SGHDN and FVKESK. The CDR3 is 13 residues long. V was cut by 3 bases and J by 4 bases, with 9 bases left in between. The CDR3 loop reads CASSHRDRTEAFF. The CDR3 coding sequence is TGTGCCAGCAGCCACAGGGATCGCACTGAAGCTTTCTTT.

V and J are TRBV4-1 and TRBJ1-2; D gene ambiguous. The CDR3 has 13 amino acids. The V end was cut by 3 bases, the J end by 6 bases, with 11 bases between. Germline V lookup: CDR1 MGHRA, CDR2 YSYEKL. In DNA, the CDR3 is TGCGCCAGCAGCCACGGCGGAGCCGATGGCTACACCTTC. Amino acid sequence: CASSHGGADGYTF.